This section outlines one TCR beta chain sequence together with its context. Its antigen remains unknown. The sample belongs to a study of somatic mutations in cytotoxic T cells in rheumatoid arthritis. The overall study: Patient blood (around 30 ml EDTA) was collected right after diagnosis, preceding any treatment. General observations from the study: About an eighth of the roughly 65 patients had a largest CD8+ clone above 20% of CD8+ cells.

The CDR3 is 18 amino acids. The V end was cut by 0 bases, the J end by 6 bases, with 22 bases between. Germline values: CDR1 SGHTS, CDR2 YDEGEE. Only in-frame clones appear in the TCRdb table, and some are missing; sequencing was by immunoSEQ multiplex PCR. This table has about 7,400 clones, about 90% appearing once. The chain links TRBV5-8 to TRBJ2-1, with TRBD2 as a possible D gene (6 bases). The sequence was obtained from a man aged 40-55 years with rheumatoid arthritis. The sample comprised CD8+ T cells sorted from blood. The CDR3 nucleotides read TGTGCCAGCAGCTTGGATGGAGGAGGGGTATCCCAGGGCAATGAGCAGTTCTTC. As protein: CASSLDGGGVSQGNEQFF.